The TCR beta chain under discussion was sequenced for a study of cytomegalovirus exposure and HLA in healthy donors. Germline loops: CDR1 GTSNPN, CDR2 SVGIG (reference sequence). Trimming removed 7 bases from V and 7 bases from J, with 18 bases in between. This CDR3 comprises 13 residues. The PCR made use of 60 Vbeta and 13 Jbeta primers. This table comes from immunoSEQ multiplex PCR, and its TCRdb copy is limited to in-frame clones, with some not included. The data show about 160,000 clones, about 64% seen once. This receptor was identified in a woman in her sixties in good health and CMV-seropositive. Sequenced sample: PBMCs. This chain uses TRBV30 with TRBJ2-3; D possibly corresponds to TRBD2 (6 bases). This chain's CDR3 is CALGTPVRYTQYF. The CDR3 bases are TGTGCCTTAGGGACTCCCGTTAGGTATACGCAGTATTTT.